This T cell receptor beta chain emerged from a study of post-analysis software for immune sequencing data. Overall study findings and caveats: Controls had lower frequencies than patients of about 5 TRBV segments, which included TRBV5-6, TRBV5-1 and TRBV20-1.

From germline, CDR1 is MNHEY and CDR2 SMNVEV (reference sequence). The CDR3 is 14 residues long. TCR beta libraries were prepared from cDNA with unique molecular identifiers. TCRdb passed the PCR reads through MiXCR, listing each CDR3 protein once. There are hundreds of thousands of distinct CDR3 sequences in the sample; roughly 29% occur only once, and more than 0.55% lies in the top ten. This clonotype was picked up a small number of times. The antigen is not known. The rearrangement uses TRBV27 and TRBJ2-5, with D hard to call. The J call may be mistaken, given a closer DNA end match to TRBJ2-7. This TCR was sampled from a girl under 18 with multiple sclerosis. Specimen: blood. CDR3 loop: CASSYGPLNYEQYF. The CDR3 region has the DNA TGTGCCAGCAGTTACGGTCCGCTCAACTACGAGCAGTACTTC.